These 17 T cell receptor beta chains were all obtained from the same sample, sequenced in a study of T cell responses to AZD1222 COVID-19 vaccine. Assay used: immunoSEQ multiplex PCR; TCRdb lists only in-frame clones, some missing. This table has 100,000 to 150,000 clones, around 88% appearing once. The material sequenced was peripheral blood, taken on day 0 of MenACWY control vaccination. These receptors came from an adult in good health.

The chain joins TRBV14 to TRBJ1-1; D may be TRBD1 (6 bases). V lost 3 bases and J lost 1, with 15 bases in between. Germline-derived CDR1 and CDR2 are SGHDN and FVKESK. This CDR3 is 16 amino acids long. CDR3 nucleotides: TGTGCCAGCAGCCACCCCGGGGGGCAGGAGAACACTGAAGCTTTCTTT. Its protein product is CASSHPGGQENTEAFF.

This chain links TRBV19 with TRBJ2-7; tentatively, D is TRBD1 (6 bases). Germline V gives CDR1 LNHDA, CDR2 SQIVND (reference sequence). The CDR3 runs 16 residues. V gave up 3 bases and J gave up 5 bases, with 20 bases separating them. CDR3 in amino acids: CASSMGAGRGRNEQYF. CDR3 coding DNA: TGTGCCAGTAGTATGGGGGCGGGCAGGGGAAGGAACGAGCAGTACTTC.

Comment on this clone: The junction differs from germline at one of its ends, possibly a read error. The J gene is TRBJ2-4, the V gene TRBV29-1, with D unresolved. The CDR3 sequence is 13 residues long. CDR1 SQVTM and CDR2 ANQGSEA come from the germline V gene. CDR3 in amino acids: CSVEPVAENIQYF. In DNA form, the CDR3 reads TGCAGCGTTGAACCGGTAGCCGAAAACATTCAGTACTTC.

This clone was recorded only once. This rearrangement joins TRBV29-1 to TRBJ1-2; D remains unclear. The CDR3 length is 11 residues. The germline CDR1 and CDR2 sequences are SQVTM and ANQGSEA. V was clipped by 4 bases and J by 4 bases, with 7 bases between them. As DNA, the CDR3 is TGCAGCGTTGGGTATCTCTATGGCTACACCTTC. This translates into CSVGYLYGYTF.

The V gene is TRBV18, the J gene TRBJ2-1, with TRBD2 matching 7 bases. The CDR3 is 13 amino acids. Germline V gene lookup returns CDR1 KGHSH and CDR2 LQKENI. V was pared by 4 bases and J by 4 bases, with 1 base of the junction left unmatched. The CDR3 nucleotides read TGTGCCAGCTCACAGGGACTATACAATGAGCAGTTCTTC. It specifies CASSQGLYNEQFF. Full variable domain (rest looked up from reference TRBV18 and TRBJ2-1): NAGVMQNPRHLVRRRGQEARLRCSPMKGHSHVYWYRQLPEEGLKFMVYLQKENIIDESGMPKERFSAEFPKEGPSILRIQQVVRGDSAAYFCASSQGLYNEQFFGPGTRLTVL.

V gene TRBV27 combines with J gene TRBJ2-1; a weak D match, TRBD2 (6 bases). This CDR3 spans 16 amino acids. Germline V gene sequence: CDR1 MNHEY, CDR2 SMNVEV (reference sequence). The ends were cut back, 0 bases at V and 2 bases at J, with 11 bases in the middle. CDR3 sequence: CASSLSGGNTYNEQFF. In DNA form, the CDR3 reads TGTGCCAGCAGTTTATCTGGCGGGAACACCTACAATGAGCAGTTCTTC.

The chain recombines TRBV29-1 with TRBJ2-3, with 7 nucleotides matching TRBD1. The germline CDR1 and CDR2 sequences are SQVTM and ANQGSEA. The CDR3 has 13 amino acids. The ends lost 6 bases at V and 0 bases at J; junction bases unmatched: 3. Here the CDR3 DNA reads TGCAGCGTAGACAGGGAGAGCACAGATACGCAGTATTTT. Amino acids: CSVDRESTDTQYF.

A single count supports this clone. This chain links TRBV7-7 with TRBJ2-7; D might be TRBD1 (6 bases). Germline values: CDR1 SSHAT, CDR2 FNYEAQ (reference sequence). Trimming removed 3 bases at V and 3 bases at J, with 15 bases between. This CDR3 has 15 amino acids. The CDR3 nucleotides are TGTGCCAGCAGCTTCCGCAGGGGCTCCCACTACGAGCAGTACTTC. Protein: CASSFRRGSHYEQYF.

The rearrangement joins TRBV5-8 to TRBJ2-1; 12 bases map to TRBD2. The CDR3 has 18 amino acids. Trimming at V came to 2 bases and at J to 0 bases, leaving 6 bases not matched to a gene. The V gene's germline CDR1 is SGHTS and CDR2 YDEGEE. The DNA for the CDR3 is TGTGCCAGCAGCTTTCTAGGACTAGCGGGAATCTCCTACAATGAGCAGTTCTTC. This gives the protein CASSFLGLAGISYNEQFF. The full variable domain, with the rest looked up from reference TRBV5-8 and TRBJ2-1, is EAGVTQSPTHLIKTRGQQATLRCSPISGHTSVYWYQQALGLGLQFLLWYDEGEERNRGNFPPRFSGRQFPNYSSELNVNALELEDSALYLCASSFLGLAGISYNEQFFGPGTRLTVL.

The chain recombines TRBV2 with TRBJ2-7; perhaps D is TRBD1 or TRBD2 (5 bases each). The germline V and J ends were trimmed by 8 bases and 1 base, with 12 bases remaining between them. This CDR3 contains 13 residues. From germline, CDR1 is SNHLY and CDR2 FYNNEI. CDR3 region: CASRGVPSYEQYF. CDR3 DNA: TGTGCCAGCCGGGGCGTTCCTTCCTACGAGCAGTACTTC.

The chain is built from TRBV19 and TRBJ2-1; TRBD2 matches 7 bases. Germline CDR1 LNHDA, CDR2 SQIVND (reference sequence). The CDR3 length is 14 residues. With V trimmed by 3 bases and J by 7 bases, 6 bases remained unmatched. CDR3 DNA: TGTGCCAGTAGTATGGGAGGGGTTGGGAATGAGCAGTTCTTC. Its translation is CASSMGGVGNEQFF.

This clone has only one observation. The rearrangement uses TRBV27 and TRBJ2-4, with D possibly being TRBD1 (6 bases). The CDR3 is 13 residues long. Germline V gene sequence: CDR1 MNHEY, CDR2 SMNVEV (reference sequence). Between the trimmed V and J ends, which lost 9 bases and 3 bases, there was a span of 12 bases. This CDR3 is CARPQGSKNIQYF. The CDR3, as DNA: TGTGCCAGACCACAGGGTAGCAAAAACATTCAGTACTTC.

This clone was seen a handful of times. This CDR3 reads CASSLRGTEYNSPLHF. CDR3 coding DNA: TGTGCCAGCAGTTTAAGAGGGACAGAATATAATTCACCCCTCCACTTT. V and J are TRBV27 and TRBJ1-6, with TRBD1 identical over 7 bases. The CDR3 runs 16 residues. CDR1 MNHEY and CDR2 SMNVEV come from the germline V gene (reference sequence). Trimming cost V 2 bases and J 4 bases; bases outside gene matches: 5.

This rearrangement joins TRBV6-5 to TRBJ2-5; D unclear. V lost 6 bases and J lost 4, with 18 bases in between. The germline gives CDR1 MNHEY, CDR2 SVGAGI. This CDR3 region has 15 residues. The chain's CDR3 is CASRVTGRSGETQYF. Written as DNA, the CDR3 is TGTGCCAGCAGAGTTACCGGCAGGTCTGGAGAGACCCAGTACTTC.

The chain joins TRBV5-4 to TRBJ1-2, with TRBD1 as a possible D gene (6 bases). The CDR3 covers 15 residues. Germline-derived CDR1 and CDR2 are SGHNT and YYREEE (reference sequence). Deletions cut 6 bases from V and 2 bases from J, with 17 bases between. The CDR3 DNA follows: TGTGCCAGCATAGGTAACCCGGGACAAAACTATGGCTACACCTTC. This codes for CASIGNPGQNYGYTF.

The chain combines TRBV9 with TRBJ2-1, with TRBD2 matching 7 bases. CDR3 length: 15 amino acids. After removal of 4 bases from V and 6 bases from J, the junction contained 10 bases not matched to a gene. In germline, CDR1 is SGDLS, CDR2 YYNGEE. The DNA of the CDR3 is TGTGCCAGCAGCTTCAGTAGCGGGTCGCTCAATGAGCAGTTCTTC. This codes for CASSFSSGSLNEQFF.

V and J are TRBV19 and TRBJ1-5; D is ambiguous. Trimming took off 0 bases at V and 7 bases at J, with 13 bases between the two ends. Germline CDR1 is LNHDA and CDR2 is SQIVND (reference sequence). The CDR3 extends over 15 amino acids. The CDR3 nucleotides are TGTGCCAGTAGTATAGAAGTTGCGGGGAGCCAGCCCCAGCATTTT. This gives the protein CASSIEVAGSQPQHF.